These T cell receptor beta chains were read from a single sample in a study of CD8 T cells in Susac syndrome. TCRdb recomputed calls from the immunoSEQ multiplex PCR reads with MiXCR, one row per CDR3 protein. The repertoire consists of about 250,000 distinct CDR3 sequences, with 85% to 95% occurring once and the leading ten covering roughly 0.072%. Sequencing was carried out using CD4+ T cells from PBMCs. The receptor set was obtained from a human donor with multiple sclerosis. The CDR3 runs from the conserved cysteine through the conserved F or W. The D gene is left open where the match is weak. Rows may omit the clone size; those that give it use once, few, many or a size class.

clone size	V gene	D gene	J gene	CDR3 DNA	CDR3 protein
once	TRBV24-1	TRBD1	TRBJ2-2	TGTGCCACCACTGGGACAGGATTGGACGGGGAGCTGTTTTTT	CATTGTGLDGELFF
NA	TRBV29-1	TRBD1	TRBJ2-4	TGCAGCGTGGCGGGACAGGGTGAAGGCAAAAACATTCAGTACTTC	CSVAGQGEGKNIQYF
NA	TRBV5-1	NA	TRBJ2-5	TGCGCCAGCAGCTTGGAAGGAACCCAAGAGACCCAGTACTTC	CASSLEGTQETQYF
NA	TRBV19	TRBD1	TRBJ2-1	TGTGCCAGTAACCCAGGGGGCCCCTACAATGAGCAGTTCTTC	CASNPGGPYNEQFF
NA	TRBV6-1	NA	TRBJ1-4	TGTGCCAGCAGTCAGCCGGGACCGTCAACTAATGAAAAACTGTTTTTT	CASSQPGPSTNEKLFF
NA	TRBV4-1	NA	TRBJ2-2	TGCGCCAGCAGCCAAGGTCCCCCTTGGGAGCTGTTTTTT	CASSQGPPWELFF
NA	TRBV6-2/TRBV6-3	TRBD2	TRBJ2-5	TGTGCCAGCAGGAAATTAGCGGGGCCAGACTACTTC	CASRKLAGPDYF
once	TRBV29-1	TRBD1	TRBJ1-2	TGCAGCGCTACCCGGGACAGGGCGATGGGCTACACCTTC	CSATRDRAMGYTF
NA	TRBV29-1	NA	TRBJ2-3	TGCAGCGTCCCTCACGTAGCCGCGGATACGCAGTATTTT	CSVPHVAADTQYF
NA	TRBV15	NA	TRBJ2-7	TGTGCCACCAGCAGAGAGGCGGGCCAAACCTACGAGCAGTACTTC	CATSREAGQTYEQYF
NA	TRBV2	NA	TRBJ2-1	TGTGCCAGCAGTAAGGAGGCAGGGGCGGGTGAGCAGTTCTTC	CASSKEAGAGEQFF
NA	TRBV5-4	NA	TRBJ2-7	TGTGCCAGCAGCTTGGTTGACTCCTACGAGCAGTACTTC	CASSLVDSYEQYF
NA	TRBV2	NA	TRBJ2-2	TGTGCCAGCAGAGTCTACAGGGCCGGCGGGGAGCTGTTTTTT	CASRVYRAGGELFF
few	TRBV6-1	TRBD2	TRBJ2-2	TGTGCCAGCAGCGGACTAGCGGGATACGGGGAGCTGTTTTTT	CASSGLAGYGELFF
once	TRBV4-2	NA	TRBJ2-1	TGTGCCAGCCCCGAGGGGAGGTCGCCCAATGAGCAGTTCTTC	CASPEGRSPNEQFF
NA	TRBV14	NA	TRBJ2-3	TGTGCCAGCAGTACTTCTCTGAAACTCACAGATACGCAGTATTTT	CASSTSLKLTDTQYF
NA	TRBV19	NA	TRBJ1-5	TGTGCCAGTAATGCCCGGGGTGCTTTCAATCAGCCCCAGCATTTT	CASNARGAFNQPQHF
NA	TRBV3-1	TRBD1	TRBJ1-2	TGTGCCAGCGGGACAGGGCCTAACTATGGCTACACCTTC	CASGTGPNYGYTF
once	TRBV12-3/TRBV12-4	NA	TRBJ2-1	TGTGCCAGCAGCCCAAGCGGTATGAGGGAGCTGTTCAATGAGCAGTTCTTC	CASSPSGMRELFNEQFF
NA	TRBV15	TRBD2	TRBJ2-2	TGTGCCACCAGCAGTCTAGCGGGAGTAAACACCGGGGAGCTGTTTTTT	CATSSLAGVNTGELFF
NA	TRBV29-1	NA	TRBJ2-1	TGCAGCGTTGGGACCGGGACCTTTGACAATGAGCAGTTCTTC	CSVGTGTFDNEQFF
once	TRBV23-1	NA	TRBJ2-1	TGCGCCAGCAGTCAATCCTTGGCTAGATCAATCGGCAATGAGCAGTTCTTC	CASSQSLARSIGNEQFF
NA	TRBV25-1	NA	TRBJ2-5	TGTGCCAGCATGAGTTACTTCGAGGCCCAGTACTTC	CASMSYFEAQYF
NA	TRBV12-3/TRBV12-4	TRBD2	TRBJ2-5	TGTGCCAGCAGTTTAGACTCTAGCGGGGGGTCAGGAGAGACCCAGTACTTC	CASSLDSSGGSGETQYF
NA	TRBV7-3	NA	TRBJ2-1	TGTGCCAGCAGCTCCGGACTCGCGTGGGATGAGCAGTTCTTC	CASSSGLAWDEQFF
NA	TRBV3-1	NA	TRBJ1-5	TGTGCCAGCAGCCAAGGGGGGGGGCGGCAGCCCCAGCATTTT	CASSQGGGRQPQHF
few	TRBV11-2	NA	TRBJ1-5	TGTGCCAGCAGCTATACGGGGGATCAGCCCCAGCATTTT	CASSYTGDQPQHF
NA	TRBV7-3	TRBD1	TRBJ2-7	TGTGCCAGCAGCAACCGGGACAGGTCTGGGGAGCAGTACTTC	CASSNRDRSGEQYF
NA	TRBV29-1	NA	TRBJ2-1	TGCAGCGCCGCACAGACAGCCTACAATGAGCAGTTCTTC	CSAAQTAYNEQFF
NA	TRBV29-1	TRBD2	TRBJ2-5	TGCAGCGTTGAAGGTCTGCTAGCGGGAGGGCCGATTGAGACCCAGTACTTC	CSVEGLLAGGPIETQYF
NA	TRBV5-4	NA	TRBJ2-2	TGTGCCAGCAGCTTGGACCGGCCAGGGACCGGGGAGCTGTTTTTT	CASSLDRPGTGELFF
NA	TRBV7-9	NA	TRBJ2-1	TGTGCCAGCAGCCCCCCGGAGAGGGGCCACAATGAGCAGTTCTTC	CASSPPERGHNEQFF
NA	TRBV28	NA	TRBJ1-1	TGTGCCAGCAGTTCGACACGGTGGCGGATGAACACTGAAGCTTTCTTT	CASSSTRWRMNTEAFF